These 5 T cell receptor beta chains were all obtained from the same sample, sequenced in a study of shared clonotypes between healthy human individuals. Data came from immunoSEQ multiplex PCR; TCRdb stores just in-frame clones and leaves some out. The sample holds hundreds of thousands of clones, 73% seen once. Sequencing was carried out using memory CD4+ T cells sorted from blood. Subset here: CD45RA-negative fraction. The receptor set was obtained from a woman aged 25-40 years in good health.

This clone was recorded once. CDR3 protein: CASSIEAATSETQYF. CDR3 nucleotide sequence: TGTGCCAGTAGTATAGAGGCCGCGACGTCAGAGACCCAGTACTTC. The J gene is TRBJ2-5, the V gene TRBV19, with no clear D. V lost 0 bases, J lost 4 bases, and 12 bases lay in between. This CDR3 spans 15 amino acids. The germline CDR1 and CDR2 sequences are LNHDA and SQIVND (reference sequence).

This clone was counted a single time. The V gene is TRBV28, the J gene TRBJ1-1, with D possibly being TRBD1 (5 bases). The CDR3 length is 12 residues. Germline CDR1 and CDR2: MDHEN and SYDVKM. CDR3 sequence reads: CVIRRDNTEAFF. DNA of the CDR3: TGTGTTATCAGGAGGGACAACACTGAAGCTTTCTTT. Using reference TRBV28 and TRBJ1-1 for the parts outside the CDR3, the full variable domain is DVKVTQSSRYLVKRTGEKVFLECVQDMDHENMFWYRQDPGLGLRLIYFSYDVKMKEKGDIPEGYSVSREKKERFSLILESASTNQTSMYLCVIRRDNTEAFFGQGTRLTVV.

This rearrangement joins TRBV5-1 to TRBJ2-5, with a tentative D call TRBD2 (5 bases). Trimming shortened V by 0 bases and J by 1 base, and 16 bases separated the two germline ends. Germline CDR1 reads SGHRS; CDR2 reads YFSETQ. The CDR3 sequence is 17 residues long. CDR3 nucleotides: TGCGCCAGCAGCTTGGCCGCTAGCTCGATCCCCCAAGAGACCCAGTACTTC. It is translated as CASSLAASSIPQETQYF.

V and J are TRBV6-6 and TRBJ2-7; 7 bases align to TRBD2. With 6 bases clipped from V and 0 bases from J, the junction kept 8 bases outside the gene matches. The CDR3 runs 15 residues. Germline V gives CDR1 MNHNY, CDR2 SVGAGI (reference sequence). The CDR3 nucleotides are TGTGCCAGCAGAAATAGCGGGTCTAGCTCCTACGAGCAGTACTTC. Translating it yields CASRNSGSSSYEQYF.

This clone showed up just once. This rearrangement joins TRBV29-1 to TRBJ1-2, with 9 nucleotides matching TRBD1. Germline V gene lookup returns CDR1 SQVTM and CDR2 ANQGSEA. After removal of 0 bases from V and 5 bases from J, the junction contained 10 bases not matched to a gene. This CDR3 spans 16 amino acids. The CDR3 DNA follows: TGCAGCGTTGAAGATCTGGGACAGGGTCGCGCGTATGGCTACACCTTC. This sequence encodes CSVEDLGQGRAYGYTF.